This T cell receptor beta chain was recorded in a study of T cells in Graves' hyperthyroidism and ophthalmopathy. This clonotype was seen at least ten times. These patients, aged 18 to 65, had recently diagnosed hyperthyroidism lasting under 2 months. Those patients with uncontrolled infection, other autoimmune disease, pregnancy or lactation were excluded. CDR3 length: 12 residues. The V end was cut by 0 bases, the J end by 6 bases, with 4 bases between. Germline V gene data show CDR1 as SGHAT and CDR2 as FQNNGV. TCR beta CDR3 regions were amplified from RNA. With the HTBI primer set, the TCR CDR3 went through a first round of RT-PCR. A single record per CDR3 protein comes from TCRdb applying MiXCR to the multiplex PCR reads. This table holds about 350,000 distinct CDR3 sequences, approximately 19% found once.

Sequencing input: blood. The V and J genes are TRBV11-2 and TRBJ2-3; D is unresolved. This TCR came from a woman in her late teens or twenties with Graves' hyperthyroidism. CDR3 DNA sequence: TGTGCCAGCAGCTTAGAGGGGGATACGCAGTATTTT. This gives the protein CASSLEGDTQYF.